Shown below are 3 T cell receptor beta chains from a single sample sequenced in a study of identical twins. TCRdb re-analysed the 5' RACE reads in MiXCR, keeping a single row per CDR3 protein. The table has 700,000 to 950,000 distinct CDR3 sequences, approximately 13% seen once; the top ten hold around 1.5%. The sample was also reused in another study, on yellow fever vaccine responses in identical twins.

Sequencing was performed on PBMCs. Receptors originate from a woman younger than 35 in good health.

With regard to this clonotype: An end of the junction differs from the germline gene, which may be a read error. J is TRBJ2-5 and V is TRBV28, with D hard to call. The germline V gene has CDR1 MDHEN and CDR2 SYDVKM. The CDR3 covers 17 residues. CDR3 sequence: CASSGRVWAQNQGTQYF. CDR3 in DNA: TGTGCCAGCAGTGGAAGGGTATGGGCCCAAAATCAAGGGACCCAGTACTTC. The full variable domain, in which reference TRBV28 and TRBJ2-5 provide the parts outside the CDR3, is DVKVTQSSRYLVKRTGEKVFLECVQDMDHENMFWYRQDPGLGLRLIYFSYDVKMKEKGDIPEGYSVSREKKERFSLILESASTNQTSMYLCASSGRVWAQNQGTQYFGPGTRLLVL.

This sequence joins TRBV7-8 and TRBJ2-3; possible D gene TRBD1, 5 bases. V lost 2 bases to trimming and J lost 6 bases, with 15 bases between them. The germline CDR1 and CDR2 sequences are SGHVS and FQNEAQ. This CDR3 spans 15 amino acids. This CDR3 is CASSLNRPRRDTQYF. CDR3 coding DNA: TGTGCCAGCAGCTTAAACAGGCCGCGTCGGGATACGCAGTATTTT.

This clonotype was counted between two and nine times. This chain joins TRBV6-1 and TRBJ1-6; a weak D match, TRBD1 (6 bases). The germline gives CDR1 MNHNS, CDR2 SASEGT. The CDR3 length is 15 residues. Trimming took off 3 bases at V and 9 bases at J, with 15 bases between the two ends. The DNA of the CDR3 is TGTGCCAGCAGTGATATATTAATGGGGGCTTCACCCCTCCACTTT. It yields the protein CASSDILMGASPLHF.